A single sample gave rise to the 4 T cell receptor beta chains below, sequenced in a study of blood T cell repertoires in COVID-19. Assay: immunoSEQ multiplex PCR; the TCRdb copy retains only in-frame clones and omits some. Found here are 120,000 or so clones, around 87% of them singletons; the top ten hold roughly 29%. Specimen: peripheral blood. All receptors come from a woman aged 70 to 79 with acute or convalescent COVID-19.

The chain couples TRBV18 to TRBJ2-2; weak D call: TRBD2 (6 bases). V was trimmed by 1 base and J by 4 bases, leaving 10 bases between them. Germline assignment: CDR1 KGHSH and CDR2 LQKENI. This CDR3 has 15 residues. The CDR3 spells CASSPRREFTGELFF. The DNA of the CDR3 is TGTGCCAGCTCACCACGGAGGGAGTTCACCGGGGAGCTGTTTTTT. The whole variable domain, filled in from reference TRBV18 and TRBJ2-2, reads NAGVMQNPRHLVRRRGQEARLRCSPMKGHSHVYWYRQLPEEGLKFMVYLQKENIIDESGMPKERFSAEFPKEGPSILRIQQVVRGDSAAYFCASSPRREFTGELFFGEGSRLTVL.

V gene TRBV6-5 combines with J gene TRBJ2-7; 7 nucleotides align to TRBD2. Germline V gene data show CDR1 as MNHEY and CDR2 as SVGAGI. This CDR3 is 13 amino acids long. Germline trimming cut 7 bases from V and 7 bases from J; bases unmatched to any gene: 10. CDR3 sequence reads: CASTSERGWEQYF. CDR3 sequence (DNA): TGTGCCAGCACTTCCGAGCGGGGATGGGAGCAGTACTTC.

This sequence joins TRBV4-1 and TRBJ1-2; 10 bases agree with TRBD1. V lost 3 bases to trimming and J lost 3 bases; unmatched junction nucleotides: 1. The CDR3 consists of 14 residues. Germline V lookup: CDR1 MGHRA, CDR2 YSYEKL. The chain's CDR3 is CASSHGQGDYGYTF. The CDR3 DNA is TGCGCCAGCAGCCATGGACAGGGGGACTATGGCTACACCTTC.

DNA of the CDR3: TGCGCCAGCAGCCAGGAGACTAGCGGGGGAGGAAAAGAGACCCAGTACTTC. Its protein is CASSQETSGGGKETQYF. The chain couples TRBV4-1 to TRBJ2-5; 12 bases match TRBD2. The trim removed 3 bases at V and 3 bases at J, leaving 8 bases unmatched. Looked up from germline, CDR1 is MGHRA and CDR2 is YSYEKL. This CDR3 is 17 amino acids long.